Following are 14 T cell receptor beta chains from one sample sequenced in a study of T cell responses to AZD1222 COVID-19 vaccine. TCRdb's copy holds only in-frame clones and misses some; the assay was immunoSEQ multiplex PCR. The sample has some 120,000 clones; 88% are singletons. Specimen: peripheral blood, collected on day 0 of AZD1222 vaccination. The receptor source for this set is an adult in good health.

This clone was found a few times. This sequence joins TRBV11-3 and TRBJ2-5, with D possibly matching TRBD2 (6 bases). The CDR3 covers 11 residues. Germline CDR1 is SGHNT and CDR2 is YENEEA. Trimming shortened V by 2 bases and J by 10 bases, and 8 bases separated the two germline ends. CDR3 bases: TGTGCCAGCAGCTTAAGAGCGGGCCAGTACTTC. Translating it yields CASSLRAGQYF.

This sequence joins TRBV19 and TRBJ2-1, with D possibly being TRBD1 or TRBD2 (5 bases each). The CDR3 is 16 amino acids. CDR1 is LNHDA and CDR2 is SQIVND in the germline V gene (reference sequence). Trimming took 0 bases from V and 5 from J, leaving 14 bases between them. As DNA, the CDR3 is TGTGCCAGTAGTATAGATAGAGGGGTAGATCACAATGAGCAGTTCTTC. This sequence encodes CASSIDRGVDHNEQFF.

The CDR3 loop reads CASNSWTGGGYGYTF. The CDR3 bases are TGTGCCAGTAACTCTTGGACAGGGGGCGGCTATGGCTACACCTTC. The V call is TRBV19, the J call TRBJ1-2; 11 nucleotides line up with TRBD1. The CDR3 extends over 15 amino acids. V was pared by 7 bases and J by 4 bases, with 8 bases of the junction left unmatched. The germline V gene encodes CDR1 LNHDA and CDR2 SQIVND (reference sequence).

The CDR3 protein is CASSLEGYTGNTIYF. Here the CDR3 DNA reads TGCGCCAGCAGCTTGGAAGGGTATACTGGAAACACCATATATTTT. The rearrangement joins TRBV5-1 to TRBJ1-3; the D is unclear. The germline gives CDR1 SGHRS, CDR2 YFSETQ. Trimming cost V 0 bases and J 2 bases, with 9 bases left between them. The CDR3 loop spans 15 amino acids.

The V gene is TRBV7-9, the J gene TRBJ2-2; D is uncertain. V was clipped by 6 bases and J by 3 bases, with 14 bases between them. Germline V lookup: CDR1 SEHNR, CDR2 FQNEAQ (reference sequence). The CDR3 extends over 15 amino acids. The CDR3 region is CASSSTSVYTGELFF. In DNA, the CDR3 is TGTGCCAGCAGTTCAACGTCCGTTTACACCGGGGAGCTGTTTTTT.

The V gene is TRBV5-1, the J gene TRBJ2-1; 12 nucleotides line up with TRBD2. CDR1 is SGHRS, CDR2 YFSETQ, per germline. CDR3 length: 14 residues. The J segment lost 7 bases and the V segment lost 4 bases, leaving 3 bases of the junction unmatched. The CDR3 loop reads CASSRTSGANEQFF. CDR3 DNA sequence: TGCGCCAGCAGCCGGACTAGCGGGGCAAATGAGCAGTTCTTC. The full variable domain, with the rest looked up from reference TRBV5-1 and TRBJ2-1, is KAGVTQTPRYLIKTRGQQVTLSCSPISGHRSVSWYQQTPGQGLQFLFEYFSETQRNKGNFPGRFSGRQFSNSRSEMNVSTLELGDSALYLCASSRTSGANEQFFGPGTRLTVL.

The CDR3 coding sequence is TGTGCCAGCTCAGAGGGACAGGGGGGCACTGAAGCTTTCTTT. Protein: CASSEGQGGTEAFF. The chain joins TRBV18 to TRBJ1-1, with TRBD1 identical over 11 bases. This CDR3 has 14 residues. Germline loops: CDR1 KGHSH, CDR2 LQKENI. Trimming cost V 5 bases and J 4 bases; bases outside gene matches: 3.

The chain has TRBV7-6 and TRBJ2-1; 10 bases map to TRBD2. Germline CDR1 reads SGHVS; CDR2 reads FNYEAQ. The J segment lost 0 bases and the V segment lost 1 base, leaving 3 bases of the junction unmatched. This CDR3 comprises 17 residues. The CDR3 sequence is CASSLGASGSSYNEQFF. For the CDR3, the DNA is TGTGCCAGCAGCTTAGGGGCTAGCGGGAGCTCCTACAATGAGCAGTTCTTC.

V gene TRBV27 combines with J gene TRBJ1-1, with a weak D call TRBD1 (5 bases). The length of the CDR3 is 17 residues. Looked up from germline, CDR1 is MNHEY and CDR2 is SMNVEV (reference sequence). Deletions cut 6 bases from V and 3 bases from J, with 23 bases between. The CDR3 loop is CASSLWGGVIEDTEAFF. CDR3 nucleotides: TGTGCCAGCAGCCTCTGGGGGGGGGTCATAGAGGACACTGAAGCTTTCTTT.

The chain has TRBV4-1 and TRBJ1-2; TRBD1 matches 8 bases. The germline CDR1 and CDR2 sequences are MGHRA and YSYEKL. CDR3 length: 16 amino acids. V shed 1 base, J shed 4 bases, and the junction held 8 bases outside the gene matches. The CDR3 loop reads CASSQGYGQGFYGYTF. Here the CDR3 DNA reads TGCGCCAGCAGCCAAGGGTACGGACAGGGCTTCTATGGCTACACCTTC.

The V gene is TRBV9, the J gene TRBJ1-4; TRBD1 aligns across 9 bases. The CDR3 consists of 13 residues. In germline, CDR1 is SGDLS, CDR2 YYNGEE. Trimming cost V 4 bases and J 7 bases; bases outside gene matches: 2. The DNA for the CDR3 is TGTGCCAGCAGCCCGGGACAGGGTGAAAAACTGTTTTTT. This gives the protein CASSPGQGEKLFF.

The chain joins TRBV11-3 to TRBJ2-7, with TRBD2 matching over 11 bases. The germline V gene encodes CDR1 SGHNT and CDR2 YENEEA. V trimming: 6 bases; J trimming: 0 bases; junction bases outside the gene matches: 10. The CDR3 loop spans 17 amino acids. The CDR3 DNA follows: TGTGCCAGCAGGCGGGCTAGCGGGGGGCCTAGCTCCTACGAGCAGTACTTC. Translation gives CASRRASGGPSSYEQYF.

This clone was seen just once. This chain connects TRBV27 to TRBJ2-4; possible D gene TRBD1, 6 bases. Germline CDR1 reads MNHEY; CDR2 reads SMNVEV (reference sequence). The CDR3 totals 16 residues. V lost 4 bases to trimming and J lost 1 base, with 14 bases between them. The CDR3 sequence: CASSSAYDRAKNIQYF. CDR3 bases: TGTGCCAGCAGTTCCGCTTACGACAGGGCCAAAAACATTCAGTACTTC.

The chain uses TRBV14 and TRBJ2-7; TRBD1 matches 8 bases. The CDR3 runs to 20 residues. V dropped 1 base and J dropped 3; count of bases not matched to a gene: 20. Germline CDR1 SGHDN, CDR2 FVKESK. This CDR3 is CASSQVRESWNSGTGYEQYF. The DNA for the CDR3 is TGTGCCAGCAGCCAAGTACGGGAGAGTTGGAACTCCGGGACAGGCTACGAGCAGTACTTC.